This TCR beta chain was found in a study of blood T cells in healthy people across ages (dated by TCRdb to between 2014 and 2017). Turning to the overall study: In model experiments, template switching captured roughly one uniquely barcoded TCR beta cDNA molecule for every two T cells. Age-related changes in TCR beta repertoire diversity were measured in the study by deep sequencing normalized with unique cDNA molecular identifiers. Four age groups were formed from the donors: young (average approximately 15 years), middle-aged (approximately 40), aged (62) and long-lived (82). To avoid experimental bias, donors of different ages were distributed randomly across sequencing lanes. Two additional independent replicas of 1 million unique cDNA reads from the same blood draw were analyzed for two donors (one aged 18 to 30 and one aged 80 or older).

Library method: 5' RACE. The sequencer was an Illumina HiSeq 2500. A second PCR of roughly 7 to 12 cycles was run with a J-beta primer mix and a sample-barcoded 5' primer. A template-switch 5' adaptor carrying 12 random nucleotides introduced a unique molecular identifier onto each TCR beta cDNA molecule. Each sample yielded at least 2.5 million CDR3-containing paired-end reads. The Mint cDNA synthesis kit, primed by a TRBC-specific oligonucleotide, was used to synthesize first-strand cDNA from all RNA. Following uracil-DNA glycosylase treatment, all cDNA underwent a first 18-cycle PCR with the universal primers M1SS and BC2_uni_R. Concerning the study's data processing: Normalization of each sample was performed by random selection of 1 million high-quality reads, each carrying a distinct molecular identifier. Instead of being binned into consensus sequences, reads that shared molecular identifiers were thrown out. MiTCR, run with a Q25 quality threshold and the strictest error-elimination algorithm, handled CDR3 identification, clonotype clustering and error correction. A nonparametric unseen species model using Euler transformation provided a lower-bound estimate of total TCR beta diversity. TCRdb reworked the public reads: Q25 trimming with fastp, MiXCR clone assembly, productive beta chains retained. A single entry per CDR3 protein holds the most common genes and DNA from its merged rows. For this entry, the V and J calls and clone size follow TCRdb and not the study's own pipeline. The sample records roughly 730,000 distinct CDR3 sequences, roughly three fifths of which are singletons. Around 24% of the sample rests with the top ten.

There are 13 amino acids in the CDR3, from cysteine to phenylalanine inclusive. Only CDR3 DNA remains: 39 bases, in frame from the first base. The germline ends are 12 bases apart after V is trimmed by 4 bases and J by 2 bases. The germline V gene encodes CDR1 DFQATT and CDR2 SNEGSKA (reference sequence). A word on this clonotype: The antigen this receptor binds is unknown. No per-base quality is available; no much larger clone lies one base away.

The paper as a whole reports these results and caveats: Observed TCR beta diversity per million T cells fell roughly linearly with age, and a significant reduction was already apparent by age around 40. Compared with the aged group, the long-lived group had more naive CD4+ T cells, fewer expanded clones and increased TCR diversity, a pattern suggesting age selection. Because the CMV infection status of the donors was unknown, age-related changes in expanded clonotypes may potentially have been confounded. Since profiling was done on bulk unsorted PBMCs, naive and antigen-experienced compartments could not be conclusively compared. A strong correlation was found between observed TCR beta diversity and the percentage of naive T cells measured by flow cytometry. Estimates of total diversity based on one million sequenced T cells were considered lower bounds and underestimates.

Systemically healthy Caucasian individuals from Russia, around 38 in total and aged roughly 6 to 100 years, were included as donors. Roughly 10 milliliters of peripheral blood were collected from each donor into EDTA-treated Vacutainer tubes. Ficoll-Paque density-gradient centrifugation was used to isolate PBMCs, with at least 6.5 million obtained per sample. Total RNA was extracted from PBMCs with Trizol reagent, with at least 5 micrograms obtained per sample. Naive CD45RAhigh/CD27high T cell percentages were measured by flow cytometry on a PBMC aliquot from every donor. This receptor was taken from a man aged 35 to 55 in good health. The specimen was blood. This chain joins TRBV20-1 to TRBJ2-7; TRBD1 could be the D gene, as 6 bases match. The CDR3 protein is CSATGTPTYEQYF. The DNA sequence is TGCAGTGCTACCGGGACACCGACCTACGAGCAGTACTTC.